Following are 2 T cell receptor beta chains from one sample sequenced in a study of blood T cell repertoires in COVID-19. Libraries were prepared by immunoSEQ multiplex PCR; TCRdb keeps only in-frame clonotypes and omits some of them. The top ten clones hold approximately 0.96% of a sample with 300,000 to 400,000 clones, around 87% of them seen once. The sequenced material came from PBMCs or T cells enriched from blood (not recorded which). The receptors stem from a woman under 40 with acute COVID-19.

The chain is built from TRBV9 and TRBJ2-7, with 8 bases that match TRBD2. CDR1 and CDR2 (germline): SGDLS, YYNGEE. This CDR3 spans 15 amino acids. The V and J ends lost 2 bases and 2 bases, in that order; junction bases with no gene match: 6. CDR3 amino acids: CASSVGRGATYEQYF. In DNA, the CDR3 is TGTGCCAGCAGCGTTGGGCGGGGGGCCACCTACGAGCAGTACTTC.

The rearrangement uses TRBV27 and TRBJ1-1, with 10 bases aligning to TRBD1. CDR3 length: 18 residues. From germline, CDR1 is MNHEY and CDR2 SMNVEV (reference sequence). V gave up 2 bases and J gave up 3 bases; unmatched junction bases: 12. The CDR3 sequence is CASSLRRSTGGRYTEAFF. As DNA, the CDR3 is TGTGCCAGCAGTTTAAGGAGGTCGACAGGGGGCCGATACACTGAAGCTTTCTTT.